Shown below are 8 T cell receptor beta chains from a single sample sequenced in a study of breast tumors, draining lymph nodes, adjacent tissues. Samples came from axillary lymph nodes draining the breast cancer. TCRdb fed the multiplex PCR reads into MiXCR, producing one record per CDR3 protein. The sample includes some 110,000 distinct CDR3 sequences, 30% of them seen just once. The sequenced material came from axillary lymph node tissue. These receptors originate from a female donor with breast cancer. Some clones in this sample may be carry-over from other donors' samples.

Here the CDR3 reads CASGTSGTSYEQYF. The CDR3 nucleotides are TGTGCCAGCGGAACTAGCGGGACATCCTACGAGCAGTACTTC. The rearrangement joins TRBV2 to TRBJ2-7; 10 bases line up with TRBD2. Germline V gene lookup returns CDR1 SNHLY and CDR2 FYNNEI. There are 14 residues in the CDR3. Trimming at V came to 8 bases and at J to 1 base, leaving 5 bases not matched to a gene.

The table lists this clonotype with a few counts. This chain joins TRBV18 and TRBJ2-1, with 12 nucleotides matching TRBD1. The CDR3 has 18 residues. V was clipped by 2 bases and J by 7 bases; unmatched bases: 12. The germline gives CDR1 KGHSH, CDR2 LQKENI. The CDR3 spells CASSPGAPGQGAWNEQFF. Here the CDR3 DNA reads TGTGCCAGCTCACCAGGGGCACCGGGACAGGGGGCTTGGAATGAGCAGTTCTTC.

This clonotype was counted many times. The chain joins TRBV5-8 to TRBJ1-6, with D uncertain. Germline CDR1 and CDR2: SGHTS and YDEGEE. V lost 1 base, J lost 5 bases, and 10 bases lay in between. The CDR3 runs to 15 residues. In DNA, the CDR3 is TGTGCCAGCAGCTTGTTCTGGACGGATAATTCACCCCTCCACTTT. Its protein product is CASSLFWTDNSPLHF.

This clonotype was seen repeatedly, ten times or more. The chain links TRBV19 to TRBJ2-7; 11 nucleotides match TRBD1. The V segment lost 5 bases and the J segment 7 bases; nucleotides outside the gene matches: 13. This CDR3 is built from 16 residues. Germline lookup yields CDR1 LNHDA and CDR2 SQIVND (reference sequence). CDR3 loop: CASSRQPPGQGVEQYF. The CDR3 DNA follows: TGTGCCAGTAGTCGCCAGCCCCCGGGACAGGGGGTAGAGCAGTACTTC.

This clonotype was found many times. This chain connects TRBV20-1 to TRBJ1-2, with D maybe TRBD1 (6 bases). Looked up from germline, CDR1 is DFQATT and CDR2 is SNEGSKA (reference sequence). V lost 6 bases and J 5 bases, leaving 22 bases between the germline ends. The CDR3 loop spans 15 amino acids. CDR3 bases: TGCAGTGCGATAGGGGGAGGTCGGAGCAAGTATGGCTACACCTTC. This encodes CSAIGGGRSKYGYTF.

This clonotype is labeled as medium-sized. This chain connects TRBV9 to TRBJ1-6; 11 bases map to TRBD1. The J segment lost 8 bases and the V segment lost 3 bases, leaving 16 bases of the junction unmatched. The germline CDR1 and CDR2 sequences are SGDLS and YYNGEE. CDR3 length equals 19 residues. The CDR3, as DNA: TGTGCCAGCAGCGGGGAACCGGGACAGGGGGTAAAGTTAGATTCACCCCTCCACTTT. This sequence encodes CASSGEPGQGVKLDSPLHF.

The chain has TRBV7-2 and TRBJ2-7; a possible D gene is TRBD2 (5 bases). CDR3 size: 14 residues. Deletions cut 2 bases from V and 3 bases from J, with 11 bases between. Germline CDR1 is SGHTA and CDR2 is FQGNSA. The CDR3 here is CASSLKTGYYEQYV. In DNA form, the CDR3 reads TGTGCCAGCAGCTTAAAAACGGGATACTACGAGCAGTACGTC.

The V call is TRBV2, the J call TRBJ1-4; D not resolved. The CDR3 loop spans 11 amino acids. Germline V CDR1 and CDR2: SNHLY, FYNNEI. Trimming removed 5 bases at V and 13 bases at J, with 11 bases between. The CDR3 nucleotides are TGTGCCAGCAGTTTCTTCAGTGGACTGTTTTTT. It is translated as CASSFFSGLFF.